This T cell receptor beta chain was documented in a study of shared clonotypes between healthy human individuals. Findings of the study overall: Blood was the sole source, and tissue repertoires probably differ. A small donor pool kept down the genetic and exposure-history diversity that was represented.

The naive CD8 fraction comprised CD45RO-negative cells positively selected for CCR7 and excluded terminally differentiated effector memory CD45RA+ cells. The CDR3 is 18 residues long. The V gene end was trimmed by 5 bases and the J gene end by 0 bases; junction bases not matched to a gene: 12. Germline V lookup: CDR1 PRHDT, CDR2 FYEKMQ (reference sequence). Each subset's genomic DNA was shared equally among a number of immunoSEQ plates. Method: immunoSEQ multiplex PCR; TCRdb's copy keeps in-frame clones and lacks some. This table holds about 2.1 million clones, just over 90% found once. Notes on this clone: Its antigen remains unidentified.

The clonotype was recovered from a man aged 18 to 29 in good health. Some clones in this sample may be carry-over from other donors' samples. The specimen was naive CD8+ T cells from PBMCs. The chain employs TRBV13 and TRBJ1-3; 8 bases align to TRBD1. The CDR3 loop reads CASSPGQGWRASGNTIYF. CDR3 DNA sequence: TGTGCCAGCAGCCCAGGACAGGGCTGGAGGGCCTCTGGAAACACCATATATTTT.